This T cell receptor beta chain emerged from a study of OX40 agonist ivuxolimab in advanced cancers. Looking at the study overall: Patients receiving dose escalation had hepatocellular carcinoma, melanoma, renal cell or head and neck cancer.

This clone was detected only a few times. CDR1 is LNHDA and CDR2 is SQIVND in the germline V gene (reference sequence). Trimming shortened V by 3 bases and J by 5 bases, and 10 bases separated the two germline ends. CDR3 size: 14 residues. TCRdb keeps only in-frame clones here, not all; method: immunoSEQ multiplex PCR. The sample holds 50,000 to 75,000 clones, 92% seen once. The V call is TRBV19, the J call TRBJ2-2; the D is unclear. The sequencing used CD4+ or CD8+ T cells sorted from blood, collected in a trial of the OX40 agonist ivuxolimab. This sequence was found in an adult with an advanced solid tumor such as melanoma, head and neck, liver or kidney cancer. In DNA form, the CDR3 reads TGTGCCAGTAGTATGGGGTGGGCGACCGGGGAGCTGTTTTTT. It encodes CASSMGWATGELFF.